This TCR beta chain was identified in a study of cytomegalovirus exposure and HLA in healthy donors. This clone has more than one count but fewer than ten. Its antigen is still unknown. Amplification used 60 Vbeta primers and 13 Jbeta primers. The protocol was immunoSEQ multiplex PCR, while the TCRdb copy is restricted to in-frame clones and leaves out a portion. The profile shows 100,000 or so clones, roughly 13% of them singletons. Notes on the study in general: Using a false discovery rate of 0.05, a later analysis showed that around 16,000 TCR beta sequences were associated with HLA alleles. Researchers reported in a later analysis that a missense DCLRE1C variant was tied to TCR beta V- and J-gene trimming.

This CDR3 is 16 amino acids long. Germline lookup yields CDR1 SGHAT and CDR2 FQNNGV. Losses at the gene ends were 3 bases for V and 3 bases for J; bases not matched to a gene: 5. This receptor was identified in a man between 35 and 55 years old in good health and CMV-seropositive. The V call is TRBV11-2, the J call TRBJ2-3; the match to TRBD1 covers 11 bases. The sample comprised PBMCs. The CDR3 DNA is TGTGCCAGCAGCTTCCGCGGGACAGGGGGAACAGATACGCAGTATTTT. This sequence encodes CASSFRGTGGTDTQYF. Full variable domain (remainder filled in from reference TRBV11-2 and TRBJ2-3): EAGVAQSPRYKIIEKRQSVAFWCNPISGHATLYWYQQILGQGPKLLIQFQNNGVVDDSQLPKDRFSAERLKGVDSTLKIQPAKLEDSAVYLCASSFRGTGGTDTQYFGPGTRLTVL.